This entry lists 2 T cell receptor beta chains sequenced from one sample in a study of cytomegalovirus exposure and HLA in healthy donors. This PCR relied on a set of 60 Vbeta primers and 13 Jbeta primers. Libraries were prepared by immunoSEQ multiplex PCR; TCRdb keeps only in-frame clonotypes and omits some of them. The table records 150,000 to 180,000 clones, more than 75% of them present only once. The source material was PBMCs. These receptors were obtained from a man aged 25 to 40 in good health and CMV-seropositive.

This chain uses TRBV10-2 with TRBJ2-5, with TRBD1 matching over 7 bases. The CDR3 has 14 residues. Germline V gene data show CDR1 as WSHSY and CDR2 as SAAADI. The trim removed 4 bases at V and 1 base at J, leaving 3 bases unmatched. The CDR3, as DNA: TGCGCCAGCAGTGGTCACAGGGGCCAAGAGACCCAGTACTTC. It translates to CASSGHRGQETQYF.

This clone was seen more than once but under ten times. The rearrangement uses TRBV7-6 and TRBJ2-3; D not certain. This CDR3 has 13 residues. CDR1 is SGHVS and CDR2 is FNYEAQ in the germline V gene. Deletions cut 5 bases from V and 5 bases from J, with 11 bases between. The CDR3, as DNA: TGTGCCAGCAGCCCTGAGTGGAGAGATACGCAGTATTTT. Encoded protein: CASSPEWRDTQYF.